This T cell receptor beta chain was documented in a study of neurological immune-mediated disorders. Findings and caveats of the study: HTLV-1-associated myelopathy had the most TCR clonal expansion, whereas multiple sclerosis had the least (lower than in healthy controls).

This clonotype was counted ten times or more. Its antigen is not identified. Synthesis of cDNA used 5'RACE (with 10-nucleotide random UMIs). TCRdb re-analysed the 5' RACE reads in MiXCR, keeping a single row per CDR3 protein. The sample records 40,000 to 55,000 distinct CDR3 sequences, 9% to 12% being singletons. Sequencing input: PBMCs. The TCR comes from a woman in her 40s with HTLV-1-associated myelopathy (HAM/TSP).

CDR3 DNA sequence: TGTGCCACCAGCAGAGGACAGGGGGCAACTGAAGCTTTCTTT. Amino acid sequence: CATSRGQGATEAFF. V is TRBV15 and J is TRBJ1-1; 10 nucleotides align to TRBD1. The germline CDR1 and CDR2 sequences are LNHNV and YYDKDF (reference sequence). V lost 1 base to trimming and J lost 5 bases; unmatched junction nucleotides: 1. There are 14 residues in the CDR3.